This TCR beta chain was profiled in a study of Ad26.COV2.S vaccination and SARS-CoV-2 variants. TCRdb's copy holds only in-frame clones and misses some; the assay was immunoSEQ multiplex PCR. The sample consists of roughly 150,000 clones, about nine tenths of them appearing once. Trimming removed 6 bases from V and 10 bases from J, with 22 bases in between. Germline loops: CDR1 MDHEN, CDR2 SYDVKM. The CDR3 length is 16 residues. This specimen consisted of peripheral blood, obtained after recovery from COVID-19. The chain recombines TRBV28 with TRBJ1-6; possibly TRBD1 for D (5 bases). This TCR derives from a human donor who had recovered from COVID-19. The CDR3 DNA is TGTGCCAGCAGCCTCAAAACAGGATTGGGAACCTCACCCCTCCACTTT. Amino acid sequence: CASSLKTGLGTSPLHF.